The sequence of this T cell receptor (beta chain) was determined in a study of OX40 agonist ivuxolimab in advanced cancers. Assay used: immunoSEQ multiplex PCR; TCRdb lists only in-frame clones, some missing. The repertoire holds under 20,000 clones, with around 85% as singletons. The germline CDR1 and CDR2 sequences are MNHEY and SVGAGI. The CDR3 loop spans 16 amino acids. J gave up 1 base and V 4 bases, and 4 bases lay outside the gene matches. Sample: CD4+ or CD8+ T cells sorted from blood, taken in a trial of the OX40 agonist ivuxolimab. The TCR comes from an adult with an advanced solid tumor such as melanoma, head and neck, liver or kidney cancer. The V and J genes are TRBV6-5 and TRBJ2-3; 11 bases map to TRBD1. The CDR3 reads CASSFRDRGGTDTQYF. DNA for the CDR3: TGTGCCAGCAGTTTCCGGGACAGGGGGGGCACAGATACGCAGTATTTT.